The 14 T cell receptor beta chains given below trace back to one sample, sequenced in a study of PD-1 blockade in classical Hodgkin lymphoma (dated by TCRdb to 2019 to 2021). The library was generated by the immunoSEQ multiplex PCR assay. TCRdb holds this immuneACCESS table with in-frame rearrangements only. Some clones are missing; in checked studies, unresolved V genes explain under half, and the rest has no known cause. A total of roughly 14,000 clones appear in this sample, 70% to 90% of them only once. The ten largest clones represent approximately 4.5% of the sample. The time point label on this specimen signifies: cycle 1 day 1 (C1D1), immediately before nivolumab initiation. All trial patients had relapsed after autologous stem cell transplantation, with cohorts A, B and C differing in prior brentuximab vedotin exposure. The specimen was peripheral blood mononuclear cells (PBMCs), collected at baseline. Every receptor here comes from a human donor with classical Hodgkin lymphoma.

The rearrangement uses TRBV18 and TRBJ2-4; D call uncertain. CDR1 KGHSH and CDR2 LQKENI come from the germline V gene. Trimming shortened V by 2 bases and J by 0 bases, and 2 bases separated the two germline ends. This CDR3 is built from 13 residues. The CDR3 coding sequence is TGTGCCAGCTCACCAGAAGCCAAAAACATTCAGTACTTC. Its translation is CASSPEAKNIQYF.

This clone was observed a handful of times. Here the CDR3 reads CASSLYRDRGQTGELFF. The CDR3 coding sequence is TGTGCCAGCAGCTTATATCGGGACAGGGGTCAAACCGGGGAGCTGTTTTTT. The chain recombines TRBV7-3 with TRBJ2-2; 10 bases map to TRBD1. J was trimmed by 5 bases and V by 2 bases; bases with no gene match: 8. Germline CDR1 is SGHTA and CDR2 is FQGTGA. The CDR3 is 17 residues long.

To note about this clone: At one end the junction does not follow the germline gene, possibly because of a read error. The chain joins TRBV28 to TRBJ2-5; D is perhaps TRBD1 (6 bases). This CDR3 has 17 residues. The germline gives CDR1 MDHEN, CDR2 SYDVKM. CDR3 nucleotide sequence: TGTGCCAGCACCCCCCCCACCAGGGGCCTTCCCCAAGAGACCCGGTACTTC. Translated, it gives CASTPPTRGLPQETRYF.

This chain joins TRBV27 and TRBJ2-7, with no clear D. CDR1 and CDR2 (germline): MNHEY, SMNVEV (reference sequence). This CDR3 is built from 14 residues. Trimming shortened V by 3 bases and J by 5 bases, and 14 bases separated the two germline ends. As DNA, the CDR3 is TGTGCCAGCAGTTTTCTGGAGCGCCTAGACGAGCAGTACTTC. It codes for CASSFLERLDEQYF.

The chain employs TRBV6-1 and TRBJ1-5; TRBD1 is a possible D gene (5 bases). V shed 2 bases and J shed 0 bases, with 8 bases lying between them. The CDR3 runs 15 residues. The germline CDR1 and CDR2 sequences are MNHNS and SASEGT. The CDR3 DNA sequence: TGTGCCAGCAGTGAATCTCAGGGTAGCAATCAGCCCCAGCATTTT. Its protein is CASSESQGSNQPQHF.

The chain recombines TRBV29-1 with TRBJ1-1, with TRBD1 matching over 7 bases. There are 11 residues in the CDR3. The germline V gene has CDR1 SQVTM and CDR2 ANQGSEA. Germline trimming cut 6 bases from V and 5 bases from J; bases unmatched to any gene: 3. CDR3 protein: CSVDRVTEAFF. The CDR3 nucleotides read TGCAGCGTCGACAGGGTTACTGAAGCTTTCTTT. The variable domain in full, with the rest retrieved from reference TRBV29-1 and TRBJ1-1, is SAVISQKPSRDICQRGTSLTIQCQVDSQVTMMFWYRQQPGQSLTLIATANQGSEATYESGFVIDKFPISRPNLTFSTLTVSNMSPEDSSIYLCSVDRVTEAFFGQGTRLTVV.

V usage is TRBV6-5 and J usage is TRBJ2-1, with D unclear. Germline values: CDR1 MNHEY, CDR2 SVGAGI. V was clipped by 4 bases and J by 9 bases, with 7 bases between them. CDR3 length: 11 amino acids. The CDR3 DNA reads TGTGCCAGCAGTTCTAGTATTGAGCAGTTCTTC. Its protein product is CASSSSIEQFF.

The chain has TRBV4-1 and TRBJ1-5; maybe TRBD1 (5 bases). Between the trimmed V and J ends, which lost 0 bases and 3 bases, there was a span of 9 bases. The CDR3 consists of 15 residues. Germline assignment: CDR1 MGHRA and CDR2 YSYEKL. CDR3: CASSQDRTLNQPQHF. In DNA form, the CDR3 reads TGCGCCAGCAGCCAAGATAGGACACTCAATCAGCCCCAGCATTTT.

The V call is TRBV9, the J call TRBJ2-7; possible D gene TRBD2, 5 bases. V shed 2 bases and J shed 3 bases, with 12 bases lying between them. This CDR3 comprises 14 residues. CDR1 is SGDLS and CDR2 is YYNGEE in the germline V gene. CDR3 region: CASSVALAGYEQYF. The CDR3 nucleotides read TGTGCCAGCAGCGTGGCCCTCGCGGGCTACGAGCAGTACTTC. Combining the CDR3 with reference TRBV9 and TRBJ2-7 gives the whole variable domain DSGVTQTPKHLITATGQRVTLRCSPRSGDLSVYWYQQSLDQGLQFLIQYYNGEERAKGNILERFSAQQFPDLHSELNLSSLELGDSALYFCASSVALAGYEQYFGPGTRLTVT.

A single count supports this clone. The gene calls are TRBV2 and TRBJ1-6; D gene uncertain. Trimming took 7 bases from V and 0 from J, leaving 7 bases between them. From germline, CDR1 is SNHLY and CDR2 FYNNEI. The CDR3 has 14 amino acids. The CDR3 region is CASIASSYNSPLHF. CDR3 in DNA: TGTGCCAGCATCGCGAGCTCCTATAATTCACCCCTCCACTTT. The variable domain in full, with the rest retrieved from reference TRBV2 and TRBJ1-6, is EPEVTQTPSHQVTQMGQEVILRCVPISNHLYFYWYRQILGQKVEFLVSFYNNEISEKSEIFDDQFSVERPDGSNFTLKIRSTKLEDSAMYFCASIASSYNSPLHFGNGTRLTVT.

This clone is labeled as medium-sized. This chain connects TRBV6-6 to TRBJ1-1; 7 positions match TRBD1. V lost 5 bases and J lost 5; bases outside the gene matches: 2. The length of the CDR3 is 12 residues. CDR1 MNHNY and CDR2 SVGAGI come from the germline V gene (reference sequence). The CDR3 DNA follows: TGTGCCAGCAGTACAGGGGAGACTGAAGCTTTCTTT. Translating it yields CASSTGETEAFF.

This clone was seen more than once but under ten times. The rearrangement joins TRBV6-5 to TRBJ2-7, with 10 bases fitting TRBD1. Germline V gene sequence: CDR1 MNHEY, CDR2 SVGAGI. With 7 bases clipped from V and 4 bases from J, the junction kept 1 base outside the gene matches. This CDR3 region has 12 residues. CDR3 DNA sequence: TGTGCCAGCATGGGACAGGGGTACGAGCAGTACTTC. Its protein product is CASMGQGYEQYF.

This clone was seen only once. Here the CDR3 DNA reads TGTGCCAGCAGCTTGGTAGGCGGGGCATCCGAAGCTTTCTTT. Its translation is CASSLVGGASEAFF. The chain couples TRBV5-5 to TRBJ1-1, with a possible D match to TRBD1 (5 bases). The CDR3 is 14 amino acids. Trimming removed 0 bases from V and 8 bases from J, with 14 bases in between. The germline V gene has CDR1 SGHKS and CDR2 YYEKEE (reference sequence).

The rearrangement uses TRBV6-4 and TRBJ2-2; the D is unclear. This CDR3 region has 13 residues. Per the germline V gene, CDR1 is MRHNA and CDR2 is SNTAGT. Trimming removed 7 bases at V and 1 base at J, with 7 bases between. The CDR3 protein is CASKDENTGELFF. CDR3 nucleotide sequence: TGTGCCAGCAAGGACGAGAACACCGGGGAGCTGTTTTTT.